The rows below give T cell receptor beta chains drawn from one sample of a study of T cells in Graves' hyperthyroidism and ophthalmopathy. TCRdb re-analysed the multiplex PCR reads in MiXCR, keeping a single row per CDR3 protein. The data show around 620,000 distinct CDR3 sequences, just over 45% seen once. The sample consisted of peripheral blood or thyroid tissue (not recorded which). These receptors all come from an adult woman with Graves' disease, either hyperthyroidism or ophthalmopathy (not recorded which). Each CDR3 is given with its conserved first and last residue. The order of the fields is J gene, D gene, clone size, V gene, CDR3 protein, CDR3 DNA. The D gene is left open where the match is weak. The size field is filled for only some rows; it gives once, few, many or a size class.

j_gene: TRBJ2-2
d_gene: -
abundance: once
v_gene: TRBV19
CDR3aa: CASSSGRDVNTGELFF
CDR3nt: TGTGCCAGTAGTTCCGGACGGGACGTGAACACCGGGGAGCTGTTTTTT

j_gene: TRBJ1-5
d_gene: -
abundance: -
v_gene: TRBV24-1
CDR3aa: CATSSRGTGMQPQHF
CDR3nt: TGTGCCACCAGTTCAAGGGGAACAGGGATGCAGCCCCAGCATTTT

j_gene: TRBJ1-5
d_gene: -
abundance: -
v_gene: TRBV4-1
CDR3aa: CASSHRHSNQPQHF
CDR3nt: TGCGCCAGCAGCCATCGACACTCCAATCAGCCCCAGCATTTT

j_gene: TRBJ1-5
d_gene: -
abundance: -
v_gene: TRBV7-8
CDR3aa: CASSDRLPFRNQPQHF
CDR3nt: TGTGCCAGCAGCGACAGGCTCCCTTTTCGGAATCAGCCCCAGCATTTT

j_gene: TRBJ2-5
d_gene: -
abundance: -
v_gene: TRBV4-2
CDR3aa: CASSQDTSGQETQYF
CDR3nt: TGTGCCAGCAGCCAAGATACGAGCGGCCAAGAGACCCAGTACTTC

j_gene: TRBJ2-3
d_gene: TRBD2
abundance: few
v_gene: TRBV24-1
CDR3aa: CATAGGSTDTQYF
CDR3nt: TGTGCCACCGCGGGAGGGAGCACAGATACGCAGTATTTT

j_gene: TRBJ2-2
d_gene: -
abundance: once
v_gene: TRBV10-3
CDR3aa: CAISPQAGVTGELFF
CDR3nt: TGTGCCATCAGTCCTCAGGCAGGGGTGACCGGGGAGCTGTTTTTT

j_gene: TRBJ1-4
d_gene: -
abundance: -
v_gene: TRBV29-1
CDR3aa: CSVVRQGDEKLFF
CDR3nt: TGCAGCGTTGTCCGCCAGGGAGATGAAAAACTGTTTTTT

j_gene: TRBJ2-7
d_gene: TRBD2
abundance: -
v_gene: TRBV29-1
CDR3aa: CSVTSGRGYEQYF
CDR3nt: TGCAGCGTTACTAGCGGGAGGGGATACGAGCAGTACTTC

j_gene: TRBJ2-5
d_gene: -
abundance: -
v_gene: TRBV7-2
CDR3aa: CASSFGSGVQTQYF
CDR3nt: TGTGCCAGCAGCTTCGGATCAGGGGTGCAGACCCAGTACTTC

j_gene: TRBJ1-3
d_gene: -
abundance: once
v_gene: TRBV9
CDR3aa: CASSVVRAEGNTIYF
CDR3nt: TGTGCCAGCAGCGTCGTCCGGGCTGAAGGAAACACCATATATTTT

j_gene: TRBJ2-5
d_gene: TRBD2
abundance: -
v_gene: TRBV7-9
CDR3aa: CASSDAGSGKKETQYF
CDR3nt: TGTGCCAGCAGCGACGCAGGGAGCGGGAAGAAGGAGACCCAGTACTTC

j_gene: TRBJ1-2
d_gene: -
abundance: -
v_gene: TRBV10-3
CDR3aa: CAISLGTTFDNGYTF
CDR3nt: TGTGCCATCAGCCTTGGGACAACTTTCGATAATGGCTACACCTTC

j_gene: TRBJ1-5
d_gene: -
abundance: many
v_gene: TRBV19
CDR3aa: CASTEAGQPQHF
CDR3nt: TGTGCCAGTACGGAGGCCGGACAGCCCCAGCATTTT

j_gene: TRBJ2-2
d_gene: -
abundance: few
v_gene: TRBV7-9
CDR3aa: CASSLWGAPGELFF
CDR3nt: TGTGCCAGCAGCTTATGGGGAGCCCCTGGGGAGCTGTTTTTT

j_gene: TRBJ2-5
d_gene: TRBD1
abundance: many
v_gene: TRBV2
CDR3aa: CASSVGQQETQYF
CDR3nt: TGTGCCAGCAGTGTGGGACAGCAAGAGACCCAGTACTTC

j_gene: TRBJ1-2
d_gene: -
abundance: -
v_gene: TRBV7-3
CDR3aa: CASSSARGIYGYTF
CDR3nt: TGTGCCAGCAGTTCCGCTCGTGGGATCTATGGCTACACCTTC

j_gene: TRBJ1-2
d_gene: -
abundance: many
v_gene: TRBV7-9
CDR3aa: CASSHTSGGYTF
CDR3nt: TGTGCCAGCAGCCATACTTCGGGTGGCTACACCTTC

j_gene: TRBJ2-7
d_gene: -
abundance: -
v_gene: TRBV29-1
CDR3aa: CSVGHARGSEQYF
CDR3nt: TGCAGCGTTGGGCACGCTAGGGGATCCGAGCAGTACTTC

j_gene: TRBJ1-5
d_gene: -
abundance: many
v_gene: TRBV7-8
CDR3aa: CASSGRGGRPQHF
CDR3nt: TGTGCCAGCAGCGGGCGGGGGGGTAGGCCCCAGCATTTT

j_gene: TRBJ2-6
d_gene: TRBD1
abundance: many
v_gene: TRBV7-6
CDR3aa: CASSPRDDRADTGANVLTF
CDR3nt: TGTGCCAGCAGCCCGAGAGACGACAGGGCTGATACTGGGGCCAACGTCCTGACTTTC

j_gene: TRBJ1-1
d_gene: -
abundance: many
v_gene: TRBV7-3
CDR3aa: CASSPSILLSRAFF
CDR3nt: TGTGCCAGCAGCCCAAGTATTCTCTTATCGAGGGCTTTCTTT

j_gene: TRBJ1-6
d_gene: TRBD1
abundance: few
v_gene: TRBV10-1
CDR3aa: CASSGDSANSPLHF
CDR3nt: TGCGCCAGCAGTGGGGACAGCGCTAATTCACCCCTCCACTTT

j_gene: TRBJ1-1
d_gene: -
abundance: many
v_gene: TRBV20-1
CDR3aa: CSAAGAAFF
CDR3nt: TGCAGTGCCGCAGGCGCAGCTTTCTTT

j_gene: TRBJ2-7
d_gene: -
abundance: -
v_gene: TRBV12-3/TRBV12-4
CDR3aa: CASSEGGKSTGYSYEQYF
CDR3nt: TGTGCCAGCAGTGAAGGAGGCAAAAGCACGGGGTACTCCTACGAGCAGTACTTC

j_gene: TRBJ1-2
d_gene: -
abundance: many
v_gene: TRBV9
CDR3aa: CASSPRDTSYGYTF
CDR3nt: TGTGCCAGCAGCCCTAGGGACACCAGCTATGGCTACACCTTC

j_gene: TRBJ2-7
d_gene: TRBD2
abundance: many
v_gene: TRBV5-1
CDR3aa: CASSRTSGYSYEQYF
CDR3nt: TGCGCCAGCAGTCGGACTAGCGGGTATTCTTACGAGCAGTACTTC

j_gene: TRBJ2-3
d_gene: TRBD1
abundance: -
v_gene: TRBV6-6
CDR3aa: CASSDEPTGLDTQYF
CDR3nt: TGTGCCAGCAGTGACGAGCCGACAGGGCTAGATACGCAGTATTTT

j_gene: TRBJ2-2
d_gene: -
abundance: many
v_gene: TRBV7-9
CDR3aa: CASNPPWSGGSNTGELFF
CDR3nt: TGTGCCAGCAACCCACCATGGAGCGGAGGCTCGAACACCGGGGAGCTGTTTTTT

j_gene: TRBJ2-5
d_gene: -
abundance: -
v_gene: TRBV20-1
CDR3aa: CSVRLFERGSRETQYF
CDR3nt: TGCAGTGTTAGATTGTTTGAACGAGGGAGCCGAGAGACCCAGTACTTC

j_gene: TRBJ1-2
d_gene: -
abundance: -
v_gene: TRBV6-6
CDR3aa: CASLELHSGNTF
CDR3nt: TGTGCCAGTCTAGAACTACACTCTGGAAACACCTTC

j_gene: TRBJ1-2
d_gene: -
abundance: -
v_gene: TRBV29-1
CDR3aa: CSVDVPAVGYTF
CDR3nt: TGCAGCGTTGATGTCCCTGCGGTGGGCTACACCTTC

j_gene: TRBJ1-5
d_gene: -
abundance: many
v_gene: TRBV3-1
CDR3aa: CASSQSRRNQPQHF
CDR3nt: TGTGCCAGCAGCCAAAGTAGACGCAATCAGCCCCAGCATTTT

j_gene: TRBJ1-2
d_gene: -
abundance: -
v_gene: TRBV7-2
CDR3aa: CASSRGGSSWYGYTF
CDR3nt: TGTGCCAGCAGCCGGGGGGGCTCGTCATGGTATGGCTACACCTTC

j_gene: TRBJ2-7
d_gene: -
abundance: -
v_gene: TRBV28
CDR3aa: CASTVGGWGSHEQYF
CDR3nt: TGTGCCAGCACCGTTGGGGGCTGGGGTTCCCACGAGCAGTACTTC

j_gene: TRBJ1-1
d_gene: -
abundance: -
v_gene: TRBV29-1
CDR3aa: CSLEVSMNTEAFF
CDR3nt: TGCAGCTTGGAAGTCAGTATGAACACTGAAGCTTTCTTT

j_gene: TRBJ1-2
d_gene: -
abundance: -
v_gene: TRBV2
CDR3aa: CASRIRRVWQLRPYGYTF
CDR3nt: TGTGCCAGCAGGATCCGACGCGTGTGGCAGTTAAGACCCTATGGCTACACCTTC

j_gene: TRBJ1-2
d_gene: -
abundance: many
v_gene: TRBV20-1
CDR3aa: CSARDGRGADYGYTF
CDR3nt: TGCAGTGCTAGAGATGGAAGGGGCGCCGACTATGGCTACACCTTC

j_gene: TRBJ2-5
d_gene: TRBD2
abundance: many
v_gene: TRBV28
CDR3aa: CAGAGSGSGETQYF
CDR3nt: TGTGCCGGCGCTGGTAGCGGGAGTGGAGAGACCCAGTACTTC

j_gene: TRBJ2-5
d_gene: -
abundance: few
v_gene: TRBV15
CDR3aa: CATSTGRRETQYF
CDR3nt: TGTGCCACCAGCACAGGGCGGAGAGAGACCCAGTACTTC

j_gene: TRBJ1-5
d_gene: TRBD1
abundance: -
v_gene: TRBV10-3
CDR3aa: CAIRGTGRGQPQHF
CDR3nt: TGTGCCATCAGAGGGACAGGGCGAGGACAGCCCCAGCATTTT

j_gene: TRBJ1-5
d_gene: TRBD1
abundance: -
v_gene: TRBV7-2
CDR3aa: CASSIRAGTGEPQHF
CDR3nt: TGTGCCAGCAGCATACGGGCCGGGACAGGGGAGCCCCAGCATTTT

j_gene: TRBJ1-5
d_gene: -
abundance: few
v_gene: TRBV12-3/TRBV12-4
CDR3aa: CASSLLTSGGNQPQHF
CDR3nt: TGTGCCAGCAGTTTATTGACCTCAGGGGGCAATCAGCCCCAGCATTTT

j_gene: TRBJ1-1
d_gene: -
abundance: many
v_gene: TRBV13
CDR3aa: CASKRDLF
CDR3nt: TGTGCCAGCAAGAGGGATCTCTTT

j_gene: TRBJ1-2
d_gene: -
abundance: -
v_gene: TRBV19
CDR3aa: CASNADRANGYTF
CDR3nt: TGTGCCAGTAACGCGGACAGAGCGAATGGCTACACCTTC

j_gene: TRBJ2-5
d_gene: -
abundance: many
v_gene: TRBV7-2
CDR3aa: CASSPQQQETQYF
CDR3nt: TGTGCCAGCAGCCCCCAACAGCAAGAGACCCAGTACTTC

j_gene: TRBJ2-2
d_gene: -
abundance: -
v_gene: TRBV7-2
CDR3aa: CASSQRRRTTNTGELFF
CDR3nt: TGTGCCAGCAGCCAGAGGAGGAGGACCACGAACACCGGGGAGCTGTTTTTT

j_gene: TRBJ2-7
d_gene: -
abundance: -
v_gene: TRBV7-9
CDR3aa: CASTAEIYEQYF
CDR3nt: TGTGCCAGCACAGCGGAGATCTACGAGCAGTACTTC

j_gene: TRBJ2-2
d_gene: -
abundance: -
v_gene: TRBV30
CDR3aa: CAWDQGQNTGELFF
CDR3nt: TGTGCCTGGGACCAGGGACAGAACACCGGGGAGCTGTTTTTT

j_gene: TRBJ2-2
d_gene: -
abundance: many
v_gene: TRBV19
CDR3aa: CASSRDRYTGELFF
CDR3nt: TGTGCCAGTAGTAGGGACCGTTACACCGGGGAGCTGTTTTTT

j_gene: TRBJ1-5
d_gene: -
abundance: many
v_gene: TRBV5-1
CDR3aa: CASSQRGGNQPQHF
CDR3nt: TGCGCCAGCAGCCAACGGGGGGGCAATCAGCCCCAGCATTTT

j_gene: TRBJ2-5
d_gene: TRBD2
abundance: -
v_gene: TRBV5-1
CDR3aa: CASSLLGAGAKYGTQYF
CDR3nt: TGCGCCAGCAGCCTCCTGGGAGCGGGGGCCAAGTATGGGACCCAGTACTTC

j_gene: TRBJ1-1
d_gene: TRBD1
abundance: many
v_gene: TRBV5-4
CDR3aa: CASSLDSEDRGGTEAFF
CDR3nt: TGTGCCAGCAGCTTGGATTCGGAGGACAGGGGAGGCACTGAAGCTTTCTTT